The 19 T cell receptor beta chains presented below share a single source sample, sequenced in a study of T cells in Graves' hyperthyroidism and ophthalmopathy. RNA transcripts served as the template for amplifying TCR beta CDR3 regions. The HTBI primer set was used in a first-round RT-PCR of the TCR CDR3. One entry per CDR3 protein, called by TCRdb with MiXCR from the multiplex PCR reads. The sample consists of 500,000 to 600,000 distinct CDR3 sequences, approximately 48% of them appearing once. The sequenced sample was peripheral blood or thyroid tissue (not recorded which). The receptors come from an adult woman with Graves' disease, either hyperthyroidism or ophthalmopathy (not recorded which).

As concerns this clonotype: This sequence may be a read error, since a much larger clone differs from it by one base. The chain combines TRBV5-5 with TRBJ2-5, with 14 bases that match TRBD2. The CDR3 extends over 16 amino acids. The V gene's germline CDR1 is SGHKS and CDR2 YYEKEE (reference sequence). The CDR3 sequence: CASSPTSGRAYETQYF. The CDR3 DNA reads TGCGCCAGCAGCCCGACTAGCGGGAGGGCCTACGAGACCCAGTACTTC. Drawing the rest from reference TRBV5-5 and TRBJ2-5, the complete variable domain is DAGVTQSPTHLIKTRGQQVTLRCSPISGHKSVSWYQQVLGQGPQFIFQYYEKEERGRGNFPDRFSARQFPNYSSELNVNALLLGDSALYLCASSPTSGRAYETQYFGPGTRLLVL.

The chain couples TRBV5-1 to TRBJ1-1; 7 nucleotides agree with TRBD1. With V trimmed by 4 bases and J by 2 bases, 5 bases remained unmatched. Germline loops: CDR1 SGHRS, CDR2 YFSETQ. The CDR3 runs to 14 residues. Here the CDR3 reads CASSVGTVNTEAFF. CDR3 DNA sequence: TGCGCCAGCAGCGTGGGGACAGTAAACACTGAAGCTTTCTTT.

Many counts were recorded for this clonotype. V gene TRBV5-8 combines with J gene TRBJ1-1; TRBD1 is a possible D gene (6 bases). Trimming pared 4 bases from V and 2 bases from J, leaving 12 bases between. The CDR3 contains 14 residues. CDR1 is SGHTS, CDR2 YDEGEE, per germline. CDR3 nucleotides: TGTGCCAGCAGCGCCAACAGGGTAAACACTGAAGCTTTCTTT. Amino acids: CASSANRVNTEAFF.

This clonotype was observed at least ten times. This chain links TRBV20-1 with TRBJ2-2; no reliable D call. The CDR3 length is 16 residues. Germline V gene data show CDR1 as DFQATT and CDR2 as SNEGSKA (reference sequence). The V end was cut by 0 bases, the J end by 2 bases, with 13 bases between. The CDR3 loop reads CSARDRTLTNTGELFF. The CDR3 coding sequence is TGCAGTGCTAGAGATCGAACTCTCACCAACACCGGGGAGCTGTTTTTT.

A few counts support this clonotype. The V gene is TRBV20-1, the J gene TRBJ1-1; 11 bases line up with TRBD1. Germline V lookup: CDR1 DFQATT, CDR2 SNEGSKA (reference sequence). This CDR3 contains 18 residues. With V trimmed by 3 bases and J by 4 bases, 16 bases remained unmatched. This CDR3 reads CSASRDPLGTGGGTEAFF. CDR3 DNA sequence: TGCAGTGCTAGCCGCGACCCCCTAGGGACAGGGGGGGGCACTGAAGCTTTCTTT.

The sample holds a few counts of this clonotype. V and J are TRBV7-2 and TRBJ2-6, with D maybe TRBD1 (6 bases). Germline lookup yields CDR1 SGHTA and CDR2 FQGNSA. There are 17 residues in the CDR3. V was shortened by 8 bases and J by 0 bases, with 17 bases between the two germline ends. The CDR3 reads CASSPTGLSSGANVLTF. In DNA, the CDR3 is TGTGCCAGCTCACCTACAGGGTTGAGCTCTGGGGCCAACGTCCTGACTTTC.

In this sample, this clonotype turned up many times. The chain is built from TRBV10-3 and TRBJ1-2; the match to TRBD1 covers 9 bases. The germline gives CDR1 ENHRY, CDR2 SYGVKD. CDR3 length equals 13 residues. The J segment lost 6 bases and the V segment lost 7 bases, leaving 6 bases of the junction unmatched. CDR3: CAITGQGSHGYTF. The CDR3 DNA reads TGTGCCATCACCGGACAGGGGTCCCATGGCTACACCTTC.

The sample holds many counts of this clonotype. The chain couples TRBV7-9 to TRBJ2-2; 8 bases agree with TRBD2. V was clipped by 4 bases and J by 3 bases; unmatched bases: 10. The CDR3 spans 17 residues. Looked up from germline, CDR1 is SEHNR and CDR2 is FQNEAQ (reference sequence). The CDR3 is CASSSRGSGRHTGELFF. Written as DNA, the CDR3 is TGTGCCAGCAGCTCAAGAGGGAGCGGGAGACACACCGGGGAGCTGTTTTTT.

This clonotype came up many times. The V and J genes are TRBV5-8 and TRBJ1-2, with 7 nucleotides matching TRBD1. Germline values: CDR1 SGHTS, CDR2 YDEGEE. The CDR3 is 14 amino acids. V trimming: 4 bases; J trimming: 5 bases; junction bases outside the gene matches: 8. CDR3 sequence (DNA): TGTGCCAGCAGCCATGGTACAGGGGAGTATGGCTACACCTTC. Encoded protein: CASSHGTGEYGYTF.

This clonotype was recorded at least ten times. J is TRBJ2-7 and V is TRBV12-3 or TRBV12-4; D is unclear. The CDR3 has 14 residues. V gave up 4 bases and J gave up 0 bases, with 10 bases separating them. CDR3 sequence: CASSSARYSYEQYF. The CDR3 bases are TGTGCCAGCAGTTCCGCGCGGTACTCCTACGAGCAGTACTTC.

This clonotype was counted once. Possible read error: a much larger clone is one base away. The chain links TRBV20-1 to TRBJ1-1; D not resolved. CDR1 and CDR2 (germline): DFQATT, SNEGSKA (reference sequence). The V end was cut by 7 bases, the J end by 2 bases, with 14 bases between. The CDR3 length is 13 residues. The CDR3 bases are TGCAGTGTTATGAAACAATATAACACTGAAGCTTTCTTT. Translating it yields CSVMKQYNTEAFF.

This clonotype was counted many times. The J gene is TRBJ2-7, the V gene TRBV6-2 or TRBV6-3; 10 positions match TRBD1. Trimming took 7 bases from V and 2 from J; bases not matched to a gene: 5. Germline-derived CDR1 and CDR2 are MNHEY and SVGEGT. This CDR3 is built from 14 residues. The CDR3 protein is CASIPGQGPYEQYF. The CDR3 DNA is TGTGCCAGCATCCCGGGACAGGGGCCCTACGAGCAGTACTTC.

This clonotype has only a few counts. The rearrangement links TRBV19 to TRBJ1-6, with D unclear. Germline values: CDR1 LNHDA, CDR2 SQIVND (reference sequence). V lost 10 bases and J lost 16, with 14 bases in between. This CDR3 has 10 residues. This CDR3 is CAKRRGLLHF. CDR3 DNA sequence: TGTGCCAAAAGGCGTGGGTTACTCCACTTT.

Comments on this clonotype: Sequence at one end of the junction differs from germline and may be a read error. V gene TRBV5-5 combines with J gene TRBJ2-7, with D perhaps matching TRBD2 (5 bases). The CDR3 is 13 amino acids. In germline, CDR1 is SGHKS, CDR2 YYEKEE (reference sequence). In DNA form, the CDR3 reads TGTGCCAGCAGCTTTGAGGGCTCCTACGAGCGGTACTTC. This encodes CASSFEGSYERYF.

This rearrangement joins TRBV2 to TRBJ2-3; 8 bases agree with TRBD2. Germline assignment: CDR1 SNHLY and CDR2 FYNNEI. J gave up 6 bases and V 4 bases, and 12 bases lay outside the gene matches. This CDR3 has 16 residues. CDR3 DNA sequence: TGTGCCAGCAGTGCCCGACGGGAGGGCCAGGGGGATACGCAGTATTTT. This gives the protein CASSARREGQGDTQYF.

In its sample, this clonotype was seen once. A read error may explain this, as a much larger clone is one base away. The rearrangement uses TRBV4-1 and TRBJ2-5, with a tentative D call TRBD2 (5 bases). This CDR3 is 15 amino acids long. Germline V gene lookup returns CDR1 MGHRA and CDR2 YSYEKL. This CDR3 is CASSQGRASKETKYF. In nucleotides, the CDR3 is TGCGCCAGCAGCCAAGGAAGGGCTAGCAAAGAGACCAAGTACTTC.

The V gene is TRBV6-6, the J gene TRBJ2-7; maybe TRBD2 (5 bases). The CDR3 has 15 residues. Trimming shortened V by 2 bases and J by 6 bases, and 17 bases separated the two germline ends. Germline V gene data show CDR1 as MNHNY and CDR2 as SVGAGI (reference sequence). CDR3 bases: TGTGCCAGCAGTTACCCAGTTGCGGGTGTAGGCGAGCAGTACTTC. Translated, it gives CASSYPVAGVGEQYF.

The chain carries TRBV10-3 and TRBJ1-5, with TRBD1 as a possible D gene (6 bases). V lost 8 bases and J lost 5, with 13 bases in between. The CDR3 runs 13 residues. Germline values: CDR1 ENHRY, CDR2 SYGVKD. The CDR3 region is CAIWAGEYQPQHF. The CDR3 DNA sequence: TGTGCCATCTGGGCAGGGGAATATCAGCCCCAGCATTTT.

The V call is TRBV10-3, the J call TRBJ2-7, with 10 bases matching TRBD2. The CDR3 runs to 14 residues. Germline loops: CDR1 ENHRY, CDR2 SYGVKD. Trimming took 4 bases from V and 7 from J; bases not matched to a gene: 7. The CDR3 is CAISGLAGEVEQYF. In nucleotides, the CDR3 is TGTGCCATCAGTGGGCTAGCGGGAGAGGTTGAGCAGTACTTC.